This paragraph reports one T cell receptor beta chain. These data come from a study of PD-L1 blockade in urothelial cancer. Background on the study: T cell content in blood samples showed a median of 141,255.

CDR3 length: 16 residues. After removal of 1 base from V and 5 bases from J, the junction contained 8 bases not matched to a gene. Per germline, CDR1 MGHDK and CDR2 SYGVNS. Sequenced by immunoSEQ multiplex PCR; TCRdb stores in-frame clones only, minus some. The sample lists around 27,000 clones; roughly 80% were seen once. It was locally advanced or metastatic urothelial carcinoma that patients had. The chain combines TRBV25-1 with TRBJ2-5; TRBD1 aligns across 9 bases. The sequenced sample was PBMCs, obtained around atezolizumab (anti-PD-L1) treatment. This receptor was taken from a man aged 50-59 years with urothelial cancer. DNA of the CDR3: TGTGCCAGCAGTGAATCCTACAGGGGGCGCCGGGAGACCCAGTACTTC. This translates into CASSESYRGRRETQYF. Full variable domain (missing parts from reference TRBV25-1 and TRBJ2-5): EADIYQTPRYLVIGTGKKITLECSQTMGHDKMYWYQQDPGMELHLIHYSYGVNSTEKGDLSSESTVSRIRTEHFPLTLESARPSHTSQYLCASSESYRGRRETQYFGPGTRLLVL.